Listed here are 2 T cell receptor beta chains from one sample, sequenced in a study of early T cells in non-severe SARS-CoV-2 infection. TCRdb fed the 5' RACE reads into MiXCR, producing one record per CDR3 protein. The sample holds about 79,000 distinct CDR3 sequences, about 10% seen once. Sequencing was done on a sample of whole blood. These receptors were obtained from an adult who was a healthcare worker with PCR-confirmed SARS-CoV-2 infection or an uninfected control (not recorded which).

The rearrangement links TRBV20-1 to TRBJ2-7; D remains ambiguous. The V end was cut by 1 base, the J end by 0 bases, with 7 bases between. This CDR3 is built from 13 residues. Per germline, CDR1 DFQATT and CDR2 SNEGSKA (reference sequence). The chain's CDR3 is CSARGPGSYEQYF. The DNA of the CDR3 is TGCAGTGCTAGAGGGCCCGGCTCCTACGAGCAGTACTTC.

This clonotype was picked up a small number of times. This chain connects TRBV5-1 to TRBJ1-6; 7 nucleotides match TRBD1. The CDR3 sequence is 18 residues long. CDR1 is SGHRS and CDR2 is YFSETQ in the germline V gene. Unmatched junction bases numbered 6, after V lost 0 bases and J lost 0 bases. CDR3 protein: CASSLVGQASSYNSPLHF. The CDR3 nucleotides read TGCGCCAGCAGCTTGGTCGGACAGGCCAGCTCCTATAATTCACCCCTCCACTTT. Full variable domain (outside the CDR3, taken from reference TRBV5-1 and TRBJ1-6): KAGVTQTPRYLIKTRGQQVTLSCSPISGHRSVSWYQQTPGQGLQFLFEYFSETQRNKGNFPGRFSGRQFSNSRSEMNVSTLELGDSALYLCASSLVGQASSYNSPLHFGNGTRLTVT.